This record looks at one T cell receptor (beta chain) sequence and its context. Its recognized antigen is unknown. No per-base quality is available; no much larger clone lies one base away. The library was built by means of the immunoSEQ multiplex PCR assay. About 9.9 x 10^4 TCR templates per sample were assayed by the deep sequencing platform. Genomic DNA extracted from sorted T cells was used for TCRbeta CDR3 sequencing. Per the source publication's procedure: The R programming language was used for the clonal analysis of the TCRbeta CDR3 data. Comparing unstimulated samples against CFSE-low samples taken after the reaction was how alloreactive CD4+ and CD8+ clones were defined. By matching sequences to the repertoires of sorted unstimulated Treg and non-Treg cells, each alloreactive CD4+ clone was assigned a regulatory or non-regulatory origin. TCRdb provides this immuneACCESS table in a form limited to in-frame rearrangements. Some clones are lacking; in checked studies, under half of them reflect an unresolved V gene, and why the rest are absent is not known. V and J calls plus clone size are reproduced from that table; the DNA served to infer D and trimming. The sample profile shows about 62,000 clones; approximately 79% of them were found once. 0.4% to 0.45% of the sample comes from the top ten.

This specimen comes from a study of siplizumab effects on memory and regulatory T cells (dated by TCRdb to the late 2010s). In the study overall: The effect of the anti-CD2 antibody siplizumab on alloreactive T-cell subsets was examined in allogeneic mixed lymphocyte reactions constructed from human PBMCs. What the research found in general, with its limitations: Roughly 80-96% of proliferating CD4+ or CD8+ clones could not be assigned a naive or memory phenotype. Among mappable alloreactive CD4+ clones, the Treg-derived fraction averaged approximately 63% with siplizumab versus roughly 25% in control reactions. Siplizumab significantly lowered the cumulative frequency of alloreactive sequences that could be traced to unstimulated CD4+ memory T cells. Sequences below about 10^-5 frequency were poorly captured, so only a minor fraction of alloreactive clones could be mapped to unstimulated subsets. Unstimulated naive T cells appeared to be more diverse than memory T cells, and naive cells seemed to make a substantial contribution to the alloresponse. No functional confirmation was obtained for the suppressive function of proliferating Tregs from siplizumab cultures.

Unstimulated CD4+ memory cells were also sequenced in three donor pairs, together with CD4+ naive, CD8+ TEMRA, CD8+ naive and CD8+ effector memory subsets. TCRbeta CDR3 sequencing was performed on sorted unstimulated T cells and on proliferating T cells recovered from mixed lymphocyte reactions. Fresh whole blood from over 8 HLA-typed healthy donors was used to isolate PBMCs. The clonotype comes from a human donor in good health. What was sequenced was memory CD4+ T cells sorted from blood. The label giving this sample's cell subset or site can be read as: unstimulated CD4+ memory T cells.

The CDR3 protein is CATSVESNYGYTF. The bases read TGTGCCACCTCAGTAGAATCTAACTATGGCTACACCTTC. This chain joins TRBV15 to TRBJ1-2, with the D segment identity uncertain. CDR1 and CDR2 were assigned from the germline V gene (reference sequence) as LNHNV and YYDKDF. The CDR3 sequence holds 13 residues, the cysteine and phenylalanine included. Only the CDR3 portion is preserved as DNA: 39 bases, with reading frame beginning at the first base. The trim is 8 bases for V and 0 bases for J, with a gap of 10 bases between the germline ends.